The 9 T cell receptor beta chains below all came from one sample that was sequenced in a study of blood T cell repertoires in COVID-19. TCRdb's copy holds only in-frame clones and misses some; the assay was immunoSEQ multiplex PCR. The data contain more than 120,000 clones, roughly 85% of them singletons. Sequences were obtained from peripheral blood. These receptors all come from a human donor with acute or convalescent COVID-19. The donor label of this sample is uncertain.

The chain employs TRBV2 and TRBJ1-1; 9 bases are a match to TRBD1. The CDR3 covers 14 residues. After removal of 6 bases from V and 6 bases from J, the junction contained 8 bases not matched to a gene. Germline CDR1 and CDR2: SNHLY and FYNNEI. The CDR3 loop reads CASSIRDRASEAFF. CDR3 sequence (DNA): TGTGCCAGCAGCATTAGGGACAGGGCTTCTGAAGCTTTCTTT. Using reference TRBV2 and TRBJ1-1 for the parts outside the CDR3, the full variable domain is EPEVTQTPSHQVTQMGQEVILRCVPISNHLYFYWYRQILGQKVEFLVSFYNNEISEKSEIFDDQFSVERPDGSNFTLKIRSTKLEDSAMYFCASSIRDRASEAFFGQGTRLTVV.

The CDR3 DNA sequence: TGTGCCAGCAGTTTGGCAGGGTCCTATGGCTACACCTTC. This gives the protein CASSLAGSYGYTF. J is TRBJ1-2 and V is TRBV27; a possible D gene is TRBD1 (5 bases). Germline lookup yields CDR1 MNHEY and CDR2 SMNVEV (reference sequence). The CDR3 has 13 residues. V was trimmed by 3 bases and J by 4 bases, leaving 9 bases between them.

The chain combines TRBV7-6 with TRBJ2-7, with TRBD1 matching over 9 bases. The CDR3 extends over 16 amino acids. V gave up 0 bases and J gave up 5 bases; unmatched junction bases: 8. Per the germline V gene, CDR1 is SGHVS and CDR2 is FNYEAQ. The CDR3 loop reads CASSLAGTGWSHEQYF. CDR3 DNA: TGTGCCAGCAGCTTAGCAGGGACAGGGTGGTCACACGAGCAGTACTTC.

CDR3 in amino acids: CASSLSTRGEQYF. The CDR3, as DNA: TGTGCCAGCAGTTTATCGACCAGGGGCGAGCAGTACTTC. The rearrangement uses TRBV27 and TRBJ2-7; D possibly corresponds to TRBD1 (6 bases). In germline, CDR1 is MNHEY, CDR2 SMNVEV (reference sequence). Trimming shortened V by 0 bases and J by 6 bases, and 9 bases separated the two germline ends. CDR3 size: 13 residues.

This chain joins TRBV18 and TRBJ1-4; 8 bases map to TRBD1. V was pared by 2 bases and J by 8 bases, with 7 bases of the junction left unmatched. Germline values: CDR1 KGHSH, CDR2 LQKENI. This CDR3 comprises 15 residues. CDR3 in amino acids: CASSPADRAGEKLFF. The CDR3 DNA follows: TGTGCCAGCTCACCAGCGGACAGGGCTGGAGAAAAACTGTTTTTT. The full variable domain, with the rest looked up from reference TRBV18 and TRBJ1-4, is NAGVMQNPRHLVRRRGQEARLRCSPMKGHSHVYWYRQLPEEGLKFMVYLQKENIIDESGMPKERFSAEFPKEGPSILRIQQVVRGDSAAYFCASSPADRAGEKLFFGSGTQLSVL.

The chain links TRBV12-3 or TRBV12-4 to TRBJ2-7; no clear D gene. CDR3 length: 12 residues. V lost 6 bases and J lost 6, with 12 bases in between. The chain's CDR3 is CASSKHGGEQYV. The CDR3 DNA reads TGTGCCAGCAGCAAGCATGGCGGCGAGCAGTACGTC.

The chain is built from TRBV11-3 and TRBJ2-1; 8 bases line up with TRBD2. With 5 bases clipped from V and 4 bases from J, the junction kept 7 bases outside the gene matches. This CDR3 has 15 residues. The germline V gene has CDR1 SGHNT and CDR2 YENEEA. CDR3 amino acids: CASSQGTSLYNEQFF. CDR3 DNA: TGTGCCAGCAGCCAAGGGACTAGTCTGTACAATGAGCAGTTCTTC.

The genes are TRBV30 and TRBJ2-3; tentatively, D is TRBD1 or TRBD2 (5 bases each). V was trimmed by 8 bases and J by 3 bases, leaving 12 bases between them. The CDR3 is 12 residues long. Germline CDR1 reads GTSNPN; CDR2 reads SVGIG (reference sequence). The CDR3 DNA sequence: TGTGCCCGGGAAGGGGCAACAGATACGCAGTATTTT. Translating gives CAREGATDTQYF.

The V call is TRBV28, the J call TRBJ2-1, with D tentatively TRBD2 (6 bases). V gave up 1 base and J gave up 10 bases, with 8 bases separating them. Germline lookup yields CDR1 MDHEN and CDR2 SYDVKM. The length of the CDR3 is 12 residues. The CDR3 nucleotides read TGTGCCAGCAGTTTATTAACTAGCGAGCAGTTCTTC. Translated, it gives CASSLLTSEQFF. The full variable domain, in which reference TRBV28 and TRBJ2-1 provide the parts outside the CDR3, is DVKVTQSSRYLVKRTGEKVFLECVQDMDHENMFWYRQDPGLGLRLIYFSYDVKMKEKGDIPEGYSVSREKKERFSLILESASTNQTSMYLCASSLLTSEQFFGPGTRLTVL.